These 12 T cell receptor beta chains were sequenced from one sample in a study of graft-versus-host responses after intestinal transplantation. The data were produced by immunoSEQ multiplex PCR, yet TCRdb's version contains in-frame clones alone and is incomplete. The top ten clones hold 16% of a sample with 95,000 or so clones, around 90% of them seen once. The sample was PBMCs, taken just under 460 days after intestinal transplant. Source of these receptors: a human patient who received an intestinal transplant, so some T cells may come from the graft donor.

The chain has TRBV4-1 and TRBJ2-7, with D unresolved. The CDR3 covers 15 residues. Trimming cost V 4 bases and J 2 bases, with 15 bases left between them. Per germline, CDR1 MGHRA and CDR2 YSYEKL. The DNA of the CDR3 is TGCGCCAGCAGCCCGGCGGACGACCGGCCCTACGAGCAGTACTTC. Encoded protein: CASSPADDRPYEQYF.

This chain connects TRBV15 to TRBJ1-2, with D possibly being TRBD1 (5 bases). Trimming took 5 bases from V and 6 from J, leaving 16 bases between them. This CDR3 comprises 14 residues. Germline CDR1 LNHNV, CDR2 YYDKDF (reference sequence). In DNA, the CDR3 is TGTGCCACCAGCGGTTGGGGGGGAGAGGATGGCTACACCTTC. It yields the protein CATSGWGGEDGYTF.

The rearrangement uses TRBV6-5 and TRBJ2-5, with 9 bases lining up with TRBD2. There are 13 residues in the CDR3. Unmatched junction bases numbered 5, after V lost 7 bases and J lost 5 bases. Germline assignment: CDR1 MNHEY and CDR2 SVGAGI. CDR3 in DNA: TGTGCCAGCACGGCGGGGGGGGTGGAGACCCAGTACTTC. Its protein is CASTAGGVETQYF.

The chain employs TRBV27 and TRBJ2-6; D is undetermined. V lost 8 bases and J lost 0, with 2 bases in between. This CDR3 comprises 12 residues. CDR1 is MNHEY, CDR2 SMNVEV, per germline (reference sequence). CDR3 in amino acids: CASGSGANVLTF. For the CDR3, the DNA is TGTGCCAGCGGCTCTGGGGCCAACGTCCTGACTTTC. Using reference TRBV27 and TRBJ2-6 for the parts outside the CDR3, the full variable domain is EAQVTQNPRYLITVTGKKLTVTCSQNMNHEYMSWYRQDPGLGLRQIYYSMNVEVTDKGDVPEGYKVSRKEKRNFPLILESPSPNQTSLYFCASGSGANVLTFGAGSRLTVL.

The chain carries TRBV18 and TRBJ2-1, with D uncertain. Germline assignment: CDR1 KGHSH and CDR2 LQKENI. The CDR3 has 15 amino acids. The V end lost 3 bases, the J end lost 1 base, and 10 bases lay between the germline ends. The chain's CDR3 is CASSPQRWSYNEQFF. In DNA form, the CDR3 reads TGTGCCAGCTCACCCCAAAGGTGGTCCTACAATGAGCAGTTCTTC.

V and J are TRBV7-9 and TRBJ2-2; TRBD2 matches 12 bases. Per germline, CDR1 SEHNR and CDR2 FQNEAQ (reference sequence). Unmatched junction bases numbered 12, after V lost 3 bases and J lost 7 bases. The CDR3 runs 18 residues. In DNA form, the CDR3 reads TGTGCCAGCAGCTTCAGACTAGCGGGGGACCTTGGCTACGGGGAGCTGTTTTTT. It yields the protein CASSFRLAGDLGYGELFF.

The V and J genes are TRBV19 and TRBJ2-3, with TRBD1 as a possible D gene (6 bases). CDR1 and CDR2 (germline): LNHDA, SQIVND (reference sequence). V was pared by 1 base and J by 0 bases, with 8 bases between. The length of the CDR3 is 15 residues. CDR3 sequence reads: CASSIGDTSTDTQYF. The CDR3 DNA follows: TGTGCCAGTAGTATAGGGGACACCAGCACAGATACGCAGTATTTT.

The V and J genes are TRBV6-1 and TRBJ1-1; 9 bases map to TRBD1. Germline CDR1 is MNHNS and CDR2 is SASEGT. Losses at the gene ends were 6 bases for V and 5 bases for J; bases not matched to a gene: 7. This CDR3 contains 14 residues. CDR3 DNA: TGTGCCAGCAGCAGGACAGGGGAGGGGACTGAAGCTTTCTTT. Amino acids: CASSRTGEGTEAFF.

This chain connects TRBV5-4 to TRBJ1-3; no reliable D call. Germline lookup yields CDR1 SGHNT and CDR2 YYREEE (reference sequence). Trimming cost V 5 bases and J 0 bases, with 3 bases left between them. The CDR3 covers 12 residues. Here the CDR3 reads CASRDSGNTIYF. The CDR3 region has the DNA TGTGCCAGCAGGGACTCTGGAAACACCATATATTTT.

Written as DNA, the CDR3 is TGTGCCAGCAGTTACTGGGGCGATTCAAGCGGGGAGCTGTTTTTT. This translates into CASSYWGDSSGELFF. This chain uses TRBV6-5 with TRBJ2-2; D is perhaps TRBD1 (5 bases). The germline V and J ends were trimmed by 1 base and 7 bases, with 13 bases remaining between them. Germline V gene sequence: CDR1 MNHEY, CDR2 SVGAGI. This CDR3 spans 15 amino acids.

J is TRBJ2-2 and V is TRBV9; 12 nucleotides line up with TRBD2. Germline values: CDR1 SGDLS, CDR2 YYNGEE. CDR3 size: 16 residues. J gave up 0 bases and V 4 bases, and 1 base lay outside the gene matches. CDR3 DNA sequence: TGTGCCAGCAGCACTAGCGGGGGGCCGAACACCGGGGAGCTGTTTTTT. Protein sequence: CASSTSGGPNTGELFF.

The chain links TRBV29-1 to TRBJ1-1; D call uncertain. The CDR3 length is 12 residues. Trimming took off 6 bases at V and 5 bases at J, with 13 bases between the two ends. The germline V gene encodes CDR1 SQVTM and CDR2 ANQGSEA. The CDR3 DNA follows: TGCAGCGTGTCGCAGGATTCGACTGAAGCTTTCTTT. Protein product: CSVSQDSTEAFF.